Included here is one TCR beta chain sequence, with context. No cognate antigen has been identified for it. Sequencing instrument: NextSeq 550. The Human TCR Profiling Kit (MiLaboratory) was used to prepare UMI-labeled 5' RACE TRB cDNA libraries. The full amount of extracted RNA was used for cDNA synthesis, and the full amount of resulting cDNA was used for PCR amplification. Libraries were prepared in parallel with an identical number of PCR cycles. Per the authors' processing: MIGEC and MiXCR extracted about 50,000 +/- 10,000 unique UMI-labeled TRB cDNA molecules per library, requiring at least two reads per UMI. Each library averaged 40,000 +/- 10,000 functional in-frame TRB CDR3 nucleotide clonotypes without stop codons. Diversity metrics, including normalized Shannon-Wiener and Chao1, were computed in VDJtools after downsampling to 5000 UMI-labeled TRB molecules per sample. Clonotype-size-weighted physicochemical properties of the central five CDR3 residues (interaction energy, strength, volume and Kidera factor 4) were computed in VDJtools. After the reads were reprocessed by TCRdb, one entry was made per CDR3 protein sequence, with no DNA. The V and J calls here are based on TCRdb, not the publication. The table for this sample records about 110,000 distinct CDR3 sequences. 0.35% to 0.4% of the sample is held by the ten biggest clonotypes.

This entry comes from a study of CXCR3-negative and CXCR3-positive naive CD8 T cells (dated by TCRdb to the late 2010s). As for the study more broadly: About 135 million TRB reads were obtained in total, roughly 1.5 +/- 0.3 million reads per library. TRBV-TRBJ cluster analysis included naive subsets from about 5 donors and memory cells from 3 donors. The diversity and physicochemical repertoire analyses included about a dozen donors pooled from two independent experiments.

General findings and caveats noted by the study authors: Compared with CXCR3-negative naive cells, CXCR3-positive naive cells had TRB CDR3s with higher hydrophobicity (lower Kidera factor 4), lower energy, and higher strength and volume indices. Repertoire diversity was comparably high in both naive subsets but much lower in memory CD8+ T cells. Because surface CD5, which is linked to self-reactivity in mice, was comparable between the naive subsets, TCR interaction strength was also inferred from the physicochemical properties of TRB CDR3s. Similar TRBV-TRBJ usage was shown by naive CXCR3-negative and CXCR3-positive cells from the same donor, whereas distinct patterns were shown by memory cells. Because CXCR3 expression was partially decreased after cryopreservation, freshly isolated PBMCs were used for most assays.

For every CD8+ T cell subset, around 300,000 cells were flow-sorted straight into RLT lysis buffer, and each subset was sorted in triplicate. To exclude memory contaminants, naive CD8+ T cells were stringently defined as CD45RO-CCR7+CD27+CD95-. Peripheral blood mononuclear cells were isolated from buffy coats by standard density gradient centrifugation. A FACSAria III was used to flow-sort naive CXCR3-negative and CXCR3-positive CD8+ T cells. Total RNA was extracted from sorted cells using an RNeasy Mini Kit. The CDR3 sequence holds 17 residues, the cysteine and phenylalanine included. A DNA sequence was not provided. Per the germline V gene, MGHRA is the CDR1 and YSYEKL is the CDR2.

The sequenced sample was naive CXCR3+ CD8+ T cells from blood. In light of the paper, this sample's cell subset or site label describes: CD45RO-CCR7+CD27+CD95- naive CD8+ T cells expressing CXCR3 (TNR3+). The receptor chain draws on TRBV4-1 and TRBJ2-3; checking the TCRdb D call of TRBD2 is not possible without DNA. The source is a human donor in good health. Some clones in this sample may be carry-over from other donors' samples. The CDR3 has the sequence CASSQGPIAPSTDTQYF.